Below, 32 T cell receptor beta chains from the same sample are listed, as sequenced in a study of cytomegalovirus exposure and HLA in healthy donors. Generated by immunoSEQ multiplex PCR, the TCRdb table keeps only in-frame clones and is missing some. Among roughly 300,000 clones listed, 88% were seen once. The material sequenced was PBMCs. All receptors come from a young woman in good health and CMV-seronegative.

The chain uses TRBV2 and TRBJ2-1, with 10 bases lining up with TRBD2. Germline V CDR1 and CDR2: SNHLY, FYNNEI. V gave up 6 bases and J gave up 4 bases; unmatched junction bases: 6. CDR3 length: 15 residues. This chain's CDR3 is CASRGRLAGYNEQFF. The DNA for the CDR3 is TGTGCCAGCAGGGGAAGACTAGCGGGTTACAATGAGCAGTTCTTC. The variable domain in full, completed from reference TRBV2 and TRBJ2-1, reads EPEVTQTPSHQVTQMGQEVILRCVPISNHLYFYWYRQILGQKVEFLVSFYNNEISEKSEIFDDQFSVERPDGSNFTLKIRSTKLEDSAMYFCASRGRLAGYNEQFFGPGTRLTVL.

The chain employs TRBV6-6 and TRBJ2-1, with 7 bases lining up with TRBD2. CDR1 is MNHNY, CDR2 SVGAGI, per germline (reference sequence). The CDR3 has 14 amino acids. Trimming removed 2 bases from V and 5 bases from J; junction bases left unmatched: 3. The CDR3 sequence: CASSYGREDNEQFF. The CDR3 DNA is TGTGCCAGCAGTTACGGCCGGGAGGACAATGAGCAGTTCTTC.

V usage is TRBV6-5 and J usage is TRBJ2-1; 7 nucleotides match TRBD2. The CDR3 has 14 residues. Germline values: CDR1 MNHEY, CDR2 SVGAGI. V lost 7 bases, J lost 0 bases, and 3 bases stayed unmatched. The CDR3, as DNA: TGTGCCAGCATTCAGCGGGGCTCCTACAATGAGCAGTTCTTC. Translated: CASIQRGSYNEQFF.

This chain connects TRBV6-5 to TRBJ2-7, with TRBD1 matching over 7 bases. J was trimmed by 2 bases and V by 5 bases; bases with no gene match: 9. Germline CDR1 reads MNHEY; CDR2 reads SVGAGI. This CDR3 is 15 amino acids long. The CDR3 here is CASSPSGTAPYEQYF. For the CDR3, the DNA is TGTGCCAGCAGTCCATCCGGGACAGCCCCCTACGAGCAGTACTTC.

This chain connects TRBV6-1 to TRBJ2-5; 9 nucleotides align to TRBD2. The CDR3 spans 16 residues. Trimming removed 4 bases from V and 3 bases from J; junction bases left unmatched: 9. Germline-derived CDR1 and CDR2 are MNHNS and SASEGT. The CDR3 region has the DNA TGTGCCAGCAGTGTGACCGGGACTAGCCCGAAAGAGACCCAGTACTTC. Its translation is CASSVTGTSPKETQYF.

V usage is TRBV5-1 and J usage is TRBJ1-1; tentatively, D is TRBD1 (6 bases). V lost 2 bases to trimming and J lost 6 bases, with 17 bases between them. The CDR3 has 15 residues. Germline values: CDR1 SGHRS, CDR2 YFSETQ. CDR3 residues: CASSLETGLAAEAFF. In DNA form, the CDR3 reads TGCGCCAGCAGCTTAGAAACAGGGTTAGCCGCTGAAGCTTTCTTT.

This sequence joins TRBV5-5 and TRBJ2-4; 7 nucleotides line up with TRBD1. Per the germline V gene, CDR1 is SGHKS and CDR2 is YYEKEE (reference sequence). This CDR3 has 16 residues. J was trimmed by 4 bases and V by 0 bases; bases with no gene match: 7. CDR3 bases: TGTGCCAGCAGCTTGGTACCGACAGGGATTAAAAACATTCAGTACTTC. It yields the protein CASSLVPTGIKNIQYF.

This rearrangement joins TRBV27 to TRBJ2-7; TRBD1 might be the D (6 bases). From germline, CDR1 is MNHEY and CDR2 SMNVEV (reference sequence). The V end lost 1 base, the J end lost 3 bases, and 16 bases lay between the germline ends. This CDR3 spans 16 amino acids. The CDR3 protein is CASSLLRGTSFYEQYF. Written as DNA, the CDR3 is TGTGCCAGCAGTTTATTGAGGGGGACATCCTTCTACGAGCAGTACTTC.

V gene TRBV5-6 combines with J gene TRBJ2-1, with D possibly TRBD2 on 6 matching bases. The CDR3 sequence is 14 residues long. Between the trimmed V and J ends, which lost 2 bases and 6 bases, there was a span of 12 bases. The germline V gene has CDR1 SGHDT and CDR2 YYEEEE. DNA for the CDR3: TGTGCCAGCAGCTTTACGGGGGTGGGCAATGAGCAGTTCTTC. Residues: CASSFTGVGNEQFF.

V usage is TRBV5-4 and J usage is TRBJ2-2; 14 bases line up with TRBD2. Germline V gives CDR1 SGHNT, CDR2 YYREEE (reference sequence). The V segment lost 3 bases and the J segment 5 bases; nucleotides outside the gene matches: 6. This CDR3 comprises 17 residues. CDR3 bases: TGTGCCAGCAGCTCCGGACTAGCGGGAGGCAGAACCGGGGAGCTGTTTTTT. The encoded protein is CASSSGLAGGRTGELFF.

The J gene is TRBJ2-7, the V gene TRBV7-8; TRBD1 matches 8 bases. The CDR3 sequence is 15 residues long. In germline, CDR1 is SGHVS, CDR2 FQNEAQ. J was trimmed by 4 bases and V by 4 bases; bases with no gene match: 9. CDR3 bases: TGTGCCAGCAGCTCCCGAGGACAGGGCCGTTACGAGCAGTACTTC. Its translation: CASSSRGQGRYEQYF.

The chain has TRBV14 and TRBJ2-5, with D maybe TRBD2 (5 bases). The length of the CDR3 is 15 residues. Germline loops: CDR1 SGHDN, CDR2 FVKESK. V lost 4 bases, J lost 7 bases, and 19 bases lay in between. CDR3 nucleotides: TGTGCCAGCAGCCGCGAACGTGGGAGCCCCGGGACCCAGTACTTC. This sequence encodes CASSRERGSPGTQYF.

This clone has only one observation. The chain couples TRBV25-1 to TRBJ2-7; D is uncertain. The V end was cut by 3 bases, the J end by 2 bases, with 5 bases between. Germline loops: CDR1 MGHDK, CDR2 SYGVNS. The CDR3 length is 12 residues. For the CDR3, the DNA is TGTGCCAGCAGTGATACGGCCTACGAGCAGTACTTC. It yields the protein CASSDTAYEQYF.

V is TRBV16 and J is TRBJ1-2; D uncertain. The V end was cut by 5 bases, the J end by 3 bases, with 10 bases between. This CDR3 is built from 13 residues. Germline V gene sequence: CDR1 KGHSY, CDR2 FQNENV. The CDR3 reads CASSSWQDYGYTF. CDR3 in DNA: TGTGCCAGCAGCTCGTGGCAGGACTATGGCTACACCTTC.

This clone has a single count. The chain couples TRBV4-3 to TRBJ1-2; the match to TRBD1 covers 9 bases. This CDR3 contains 16 residues. Germline V CDR1 and CDR2: LGHNA, YSLEER. The V gene end was trimmed by 3 bases and the J gene end by 1 base; junction bases not matched to a gene: 6. The CDR3 nucleotides are TGCGCCAGCAGCCACCTCCCGGGACAGGGTAACTATGGCTACACCTTC. This translates into CASSHLPGQGNYGYTF.

The rearrangement uses TRBV28 and TRBJ2-1, with unresolved D. The germline V gene encodes CDR1 MDHEN and CDR2 SYDVKM. The CDR3 spans 15 residues. Trimming removed 8 bases from V and 2 bases from J, with 16 bases in between. This CDR3 is CASSIQSGAYNEQFF. Written as DNA, the CDR3 is TGTGCCAGCTCAATCCAGTCTGGTGCCTACAATGAGCAGTTCTTC.

The gene calls are TRBV18 and TRBJ2-7, with 8 bases lining up with TRBD1. The germline gives CDR1 KGHSH, CDR2 LQKENI. V shed 6 bases and J 3 bases; nucleotides not matched to a gene: 13. This CDR3 is built from 16 residues. CDR3 nucleotide sequence: TGTGCCAGCTCCCTCAATGGGGGACAGGTGCTCTACGAGCAGTACTTC. Amino acids: CASSLNGGQVLYEQYF.

This clone came up once. J is TRBJ1-5 and V is TRBV27; D unclear. This CDR3 is 15 amino acids long. From germline, CDR1 is MNHEY and CDR2 SMNVEV (reference sequence). Trimming stripped 3 bases from V and 2 bases from J, with 11 bases between. Here the CDR3 DNA reads TGTGCCAGCAGTTTCCGAGGGCGGGGCAATCAGCCCCAGCATTTT. Its translation is CASSFRGRGNQPQHF.

This clone was counted once. The chain employs TRBV30 and TRBJ2-1; D uncertain. CDR3 size: 15 residues. With 4 bases removed from V and 4 bases from J, the gap between germline ends came to 17 bases. The germline V gene encodes CDR1 GTSNPN and CDR2 SVGIG (reference sequence). This CDR3 is CAWKIRSSTYNEQFF. The CDR3 DNA sequence: TGTGCCTGGAAGATTCGGAGTAGTACATACAATGAGCAGTTCTTC.

The sample holds one count of this clone. This sequence joins TRBV5-1 and TRBJ2-6; tentatively, D is TRBD2 (5 bases). CDR1 is SGHRS and CDR2 is YFSETQ in the germline V gene. The CDR3 spans 17 residues. V shed 4 bases and J shed 0 bases, with 14 bases lying between them. The CDR3 DNA follows: TGCGCCAGCAGCGGAATCGGACTCCCCTCTGGGGCCAACGTCCTGACTTTC. Translating it yields CASSGIGLPSGANVLTF.

The gene calls are TRBV10-3 and TRBJ2-7; TRBD1 is a possible D gene (5 bases). Germline V gene sequence: CDR1 ENHRY, CDR2 SYGVKD. The V and J ends lost 5 bases and 5 bases respectively, with 16 bases between them. The CDR3 extends over 14 amino acids. Here the CDR3 reads CAISPSGLLDEQYF. As DNA, the CDR3 is TGTGCCATCAGTCCCTCAGGGCTTCTTGACGAGCAGTACTTC.

The sample holds one count of this clone. The chain links TRBV7-6 to TRBJ2-1; no firm D call. The V end lost 1 base, the J end lost 0 bases, and 13 bases lay between the germline ends. CDR1 is SGHVS and CDR2 is FNYEAQ in the germline V gene. This CDR3 comprises 17 residues. DNA of the CDR3: TGTGCCAGCAGCTTAGGTCAGAATCGTGACTCCTACAATGAGCAGTTCTTC. This gives the protein CASSLGQNRDSYNEQFF.

V and J are TRBV7-9 and TRBJ1-1; 9 positions match TRBD1. Germline V gene lookup returns CDR1 SEHNR and CDR2 FQNEAQ (reference sequence). V lost 6 bases and J lost 3; bases outside the gene matches: 2. The length of the CDR3 is 13 residues. The CDR3 region has the DNA TGTGCCAGCAGTCGACAGGGGGACACTGAAGCTTTCTTT. It encodes CASSRQGDTEAFF.

This clone was seen only once. V and J are TRBV30 and TRBJ2-7; TRBD2 aligns across 9 bases. Unmatched junction bases numbered 6, after V lost 0 bases and J lost 0 bases. The CDR3 sequence is 16 residues long. CDR1 and CDR2 (germline): GTSNPN, SVGIG (reference sequence). The CDR3 region is CAWSVQSSGISYEQYF. The CDR3 DNA reads as TGTGCCTGGAGTGTACAATCTAGCGGGATCTCCTACGAGCAGTACTTC.

The chain uses TRBV5-1 and TRBJ1-4; D gene ambiguous. This CDR3 contains 15 residues. Germline V lookup: CDR1 SGHRS, CDR2 YFSETQ. The germline V and J ends were trimmed by 0 bases and 4 bases, with 10 bases remaining between them. Here the CDR3 reads CASSLGNSGNEKLFF. CDR3 DNA sequence: TGCGCCAGCAGCTTGGGCAACTCGGGTAATGAAAAACTGTTTTTT.

The chain carries TRBV6-6 and TRBJ2-1, with D maybe TRBD2 (5 bases). CDR1 MNHNY and CDR2 SVGAGI come from the germline V gene (reference sequence). The CDR3 is 14 residues long. V dropped 7 bases and J dropped 5 bases, with 15 bases sitting between them. In DNA, the CDR3 is TGTGCCAGCAACTCCCACGGGATCCACAATGAGCAGTTCTTC. Amino acid sequence: CASNSHGIHNEQFF.

The chain employs TRBV18 and TRBJ1-5; D gene uncertain. With 4 bases removed from V and 4 bases from J, the gap between germline ends came to 20 bases. Germline-derived CDR1 and CDR2 are KGHSH and LQKENI. This CDR3 contains 17 residues. The CDR3 bases are TGTGCCAGCTCACGAAACCCCCAACGAGGGAATAATCAGCCCCAGCATTTT. Translating it yields CASSRNPQRGNNQPQHF. Variable domain in full (rest from reference TRBV18 and TRBJ1-5): NAGVMQNPRHLVRRRGQEARLRCSPMKGHSHVYWYRQLPEEGLKFMVYLQKENIIDESGMPKERFSAEFPKEGPSILRIQQVVRGDSAAYFCASSRNPQRGNNQPQHFGDGTRLSIL.

V usage is TRBV28 and J usage is TRBJ2-7; D may be TRBD2 (6 bases). CDR3 length: 14 amino acids. The ends were cut back, 2 bases at V and 3 bases at J, with 11 bases in the middle. CDR1 MDHEN and CDR2 SYDVKM come from the germline V gene. The CDR3 nucleotides read TGTGCCAGCAGTTTACGGAGGGACGACTACGAGCAGTACTTC. Protein product: CASSLRRDDYEQYF.

This chain links TRBV5-1 with TRBJ2-1, with TRBD2 identical over 10 bases. The germline V gene has CDR1 SGHRS and CDR2 YFSETQ. The CDR3 has 18 residues. J gave up 7 bases and V 0 bases, and 13 bases lay outside the gene matches. The CDR3 reads CASSLELAGPLIRNEQFF. CDR3 DNA sequence: TGCGCCAGCAGCTTGGAACTAGCGGGACCCCTCATACGGAATGAGCAGTTCTTC.

This chain joins TRBV5-1 and TRBJ2-3; D possibly corresponds to TRBD1 (5 bases). Trimming took 4 bases from V and 6 from J, leaving 18 bases between them. Looked up from germline, CDR1 is SGHRS and CDR2 is YFSETQ. This CDR3 contains 15 residues. This CDR3 reads CASSPRVQGSDTQYF. As DNA, the CDR3 is TGCGCCAGCAGCCCGAGAGTTCAGGGTAGTGATACGCAGTATTTT. The full variable domain, in which reference TRBV5-1 and TRBJ2-3 provide the parts outside the CDR3, is KAGVTQTPRYLIKTRGQQVTLSCSPISGHRSVSWYQQTPGQGLQFLFEYFSETQRNKGNFPGRFSGRQFSNSRSEMNVSTLELGDSALYLCASSPRVQGSDTQYFGPGTRLTVL.

The CDR3 coding sequence is TGTGCCAGTAGTCGGGGGACAGGGGATGGCTACACCTTC. Amino acids: CASSRGTGDGYTF. J is TRBJ1-2 and V is TRBV19; 10 nucleotides match TRBD1. Germline loops: CDR1 LNHDA, CDR2 SQIVND (reference sequence). With V trimmed by 5 bases and J by 6 bases, 3 bases remained unmatched. This CDR3 region has 13 residues.

The gene calls are TRBV7-6 and TRBJ2-2; 8 bases agree with TRBD2. Germline-derived CDR1 and CDR2 are SGHVS and FNYEAQ. The CDR3 loop spans 13 amino acids. J gave up 8 bases and V 10 bases, and 9 bases lay outside the gene matches. The CDR3 sequence is CATSQAGAGELFF. The CDR3 nucleotides read TGTGCCACCTCCCAAGCGGGAGCAGGGGAGCTGTTTTTT.